The sequence of this TCR beta chain was determined in a study of blood T cell repertoires in COVID-19. Turning to the study itself: COVID-19 samples, acute and convalescent, were from the United States, Italy and Spain.

Sequenced by immunoSEQ multiplex PCR; TCRdb stores in-frame clones only, minus some. The data contain under 250,000 clones, roughly four fifths of them seen just once; the ten biggest clones take up about 2.7%. With 0 bases clipped from V and 0 bases from J, the junction kept 21 bases outside the gene matches. The CDR3 loop spans 23 amino acids. Looked up from germline, CDR1 is LGHNT and CDR2 is FRNRAP. The chain is built from TRBV12-5 and TRBJ2-3; 10 nucleotides match TRBD2. What was sequenced was peripheral blood. The receptor's source is a woman aged 40 to 50 with active or convalescent COVID-19. The CDR3 protein is CASGLVPGLAVLHQQTSTDTQYF. The CDR3 region has the DNA TGTGCTAGTGGTTTGGTACCTGGACTAGCGGTACTCCACCAGCAGACTAGCACAGATACGCAGTATTTT.